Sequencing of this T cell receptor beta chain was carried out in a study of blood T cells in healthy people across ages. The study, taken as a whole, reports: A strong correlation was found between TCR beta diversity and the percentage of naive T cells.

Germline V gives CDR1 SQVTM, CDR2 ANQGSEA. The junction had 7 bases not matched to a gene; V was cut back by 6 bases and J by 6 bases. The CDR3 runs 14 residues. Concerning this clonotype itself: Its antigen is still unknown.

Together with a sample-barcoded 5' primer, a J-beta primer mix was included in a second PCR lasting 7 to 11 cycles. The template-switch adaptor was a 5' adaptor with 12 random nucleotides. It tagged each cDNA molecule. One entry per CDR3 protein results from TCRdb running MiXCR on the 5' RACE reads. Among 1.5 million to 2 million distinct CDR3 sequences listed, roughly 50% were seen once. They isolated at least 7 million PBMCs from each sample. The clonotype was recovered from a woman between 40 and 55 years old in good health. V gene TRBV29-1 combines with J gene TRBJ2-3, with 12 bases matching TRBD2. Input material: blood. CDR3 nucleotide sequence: TGCAGCGTCCCCGGACTAGCGGGGTATGATACGCAGTATTTT. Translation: CSVPGLAGYDTQYF.